This T cell receptor (beta chain) appears in the sequencing data of a study of blood T cell repertoires in COVID-19. Measured with immunoSEQ multiplex PCR; TCRdb has only the in-frame clones, and not every one. Of 250,000 or so clones in the sample, approximately 92% were seen once. This CDR3 is built from 14 residues. V dropped 4 bases and J dropped 5 bases, with 13 bases sitting between them. The germline V gene has CDR1 KGHDR and CDR2 SFDVKD. Sequences were obtained from peripheral blood. V usage is TRBV24-1 and J usage is TRBJ2-5; perhaps TRBD1 as D (6 bases). The TCR originated in a woman aged 40 to 49 who had recovered from COVID-19. The CDR3 region is CATSDGQGMETQYF. CDR3 sequence (DNA): TGTGCCACCAGTGACGGGCAGGGGATGGAGACCCAGTACTTC.